This T cell receptor beta chain was recorded in a study of response to subunit inactivated influenza vaccine (dated 2018 in TCRdb). Looking at the study overall: The study used deep quantitative T cell receptor repertoire profiling to track responses to a trivalent subunit inactivated influenza vaccine. Overall study results and their limits: The authors proposed that each seasonal influenza vaccination may bring in only a limited number of new T cells.

The sample's time point label, in plain terms: approximately 40 days after influenza vaccine administration. Receptors were amplified or captured by RT-PCR. The sequencer was an Illumina HiSeq 2500. The public sequencing data were trimmed at Q25 with fastp and processed into clonotypes with MiXCR by TCRdb, which kept only in-frame beta chains. Rows are unified per CDR3 protein, each entry keeping the most common DNA and genes. The sample has about 160,000 distinct CDR3 sequences on record, under 13% of them singletons. The top ten hold around an eighth of the sample. The CDR3 starts with the cysteine, ends with the phenylalanine, and has 15 residues. This entry keeps only the CDR3 DNA: 45 bases, framed from base 1. CDR1 and CDR2 are read off the germline V gene (reference sequence) as SGHNT and YYREEE. V and J lose 4 bases and 2 bases, and a span of 16 bases separates them. The table lists this clonotype with a few counts. The antigen it recognizes is unknown. No quality values exist for individual bases; no much larger clone is one base distant.

The V and J genes are TRBV5-4 and TRBJ2-7, with the D gene possibly TRBD1 or TRBD2, each one fitting 5 bases. This sequence originates from a man aged 45-60 years who received an inactivated influenza vaccine. Donor details come from another sample of the same person, matched by shared clones. This material consisted of non-naive T cells sorted from PBMCs, taken about 40 days after vaccination. Sample cell subset or site, as interpreted from the label and publication: memory T cell fraction. The sequence in DNA is TGTGCCAGCAGCCAAGGACTCCTAGGGGCCTACGAGCAGTACTTC. This gives the protein CASSQGLLGAYEQYF.